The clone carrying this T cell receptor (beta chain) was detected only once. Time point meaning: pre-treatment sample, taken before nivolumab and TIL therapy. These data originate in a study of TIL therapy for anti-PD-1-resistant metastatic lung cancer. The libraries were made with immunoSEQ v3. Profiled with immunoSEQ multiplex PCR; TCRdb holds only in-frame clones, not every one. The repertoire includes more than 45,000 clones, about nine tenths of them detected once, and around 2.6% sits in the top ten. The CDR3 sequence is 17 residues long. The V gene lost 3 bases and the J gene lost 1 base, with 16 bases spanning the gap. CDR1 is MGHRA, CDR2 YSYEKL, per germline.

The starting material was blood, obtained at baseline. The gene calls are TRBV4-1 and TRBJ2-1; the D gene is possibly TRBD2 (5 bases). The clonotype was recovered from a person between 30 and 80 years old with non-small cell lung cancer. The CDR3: CASSHPVRETSYNEQFF. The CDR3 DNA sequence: TGCGCCAGCAGCCACCCGGTTAGGGAGACGTCCTACAATGAGCAGTTCTTC.